The T cell receptor (beta chain) under discussion was sequenced for a study of vaccination and CD4 T cells after COVID-19. The overall study: Each participant underwent a two-dose regimen of either the BNT162b2 or the mRNA-1273 vaccine. Cells received overlapping spike peptides from SARS-CoV-2, HCoV-NL63, HCoV-OC43 and HCoV-229E as stimulation.

With the Oncomine TCR Beta short-read assay, DNA from cultured CD4+ T cells was sequenced. TCRdb recomputed calls from the PCR reads with MiXCR, one row per CDR3 protein. The sample lists several thousand distinct CDR3 sequences, 52% seen once, with roughly a third in the top ten. CDR1 SEHNR and CDR2 FQNEAQ come from the germline V gene (reference sequence). The CDR3 length is 15 residues. Trimming at V came to 2 bases and at J to 9 bases, leaving 10 bases not matched to a gene. As to this clonotype: Its matching antigen is unknown.

The treatment: approximately nine-day PBMC culture with coronavirus spike peptide pools or control peptides (ViraFEST assay). Samples of CD4+ T cells were obtained from the unexposed donor before the COVID-19 pandemic (2011-2018). The TCR comes from a human donor in good health. Sequenced: CD4+ T cells from blood, cultured in vitro. The rearrangement uses TRBV7-9 and TRBJ2-1; TRBD1 aligns across 7 bases. As DNA, the CDR3 is TGTGCCAGCAGCTTAAGTCTAGACAGGGTGGGTGAGCAGTTCTTC. Encoded protein: CASSLSLDRVGEQFF.